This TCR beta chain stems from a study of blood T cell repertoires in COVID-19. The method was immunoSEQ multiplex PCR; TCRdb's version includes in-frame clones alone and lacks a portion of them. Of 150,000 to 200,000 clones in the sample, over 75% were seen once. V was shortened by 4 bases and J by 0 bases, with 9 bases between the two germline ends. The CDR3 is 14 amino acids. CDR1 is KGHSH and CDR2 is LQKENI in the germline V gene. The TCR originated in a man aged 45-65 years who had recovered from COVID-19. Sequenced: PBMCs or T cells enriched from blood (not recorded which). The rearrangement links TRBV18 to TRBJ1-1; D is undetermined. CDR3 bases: TGTGCCAGCTCACAGAACGGGGTGAACACTGAAGCTTTCTTT. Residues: CASSQNGVNTEAFF.